This T cell receptor (delta chain) was retrieved from a study of gamma-delta T cells after stem cell transplantation (dated by TCRdb to 2016 to 2017). The library was made by RT-PCR. Sequencing relied on an Illumina MiSeq. With CATT, TCRdb called clones again from the public reads; duplicate DNA rows were later joined. This sample comprises more than 15,000 delta-chain clones, roughly 9% of them detected only once. Around 60% of the sample lies in the top ten. The CDR1 and CDR2 encoded by the germline V gene are GEAIGNYY and EKD. Its CDR3 holds 21 amino acids, cysteine through phenylalanine. Just the 63-base CDR3 DNA is kept, in frame starting at base 1. This clone was seen ten or more times. There is no known antigen for this receptor. The protein recorded in TCRdb matches a much larger clone and deviates from this DNA's translation at residue 17, suggesting a read error; the protein here is obtained by translating the DNA.

The specimen sequenced was gamma-delta T cells. The sequence was obtained from a human donor. It is not recorded whose cells these are; they may come from a transplant donor. The rearrangement joined TRDV2 to TRDJ1; 12 central nucleotides agree with TRDD3. The sequenced DNA is TGTGCCTGTGACACCGTCACTGGGGGATACAACGGGACTTCGTACACCGGTAAACTCATCTTT. It is translated as CACDTVTGGYNGTSYTGKLIF.